The 2 T cell receptor beta chains given below trace back to one sample, sequenced in a study of blood T cell repertoires in COVID-19. The method was immunoSEQ multiplex PCR; TCRdb's version includes in-frame clones alone and lacks a portion of them. The data show under 150,000 clones, around 84% seen once. Sequencing input: peripheral blood. The receptors originated from a human donor in a cohort sampled during active COVID-19.

This chain uses TRBV7-2 with TRBJ2-7; D not resolved. Trimming took 2 bases from V and 6 from J, leaving 20 bases between them. This CDR3 is 16 amino acids long. Germline V CDR1 and CDR2: SGHTA, FQGNSA. Written as DNA, the CDR3 is TGTGCCAGCAGCTTATATAAACCCACGCGCCCCGGCGAGCAGTACTTC. It yields the protein CASSLYKPTRPGEQYF.

This rearrangement joins TRBV20-1 to TRBJ2-7; D is undetermined. This CDR3 region has 11 residues. Germline CDR1 is DFQATT and CDR2 is SNEGSKA (reference sequence). V was trimmed by 3 bases and J by 3 bases, leaving 6 bases between them. The CDR3 sequence is CSARTGYEQYF. The DNA of the CDR3 is TGCAGTGCTAGGACTGGCTACGAGCAGTACTTC.